The 32 T cell receptor beta chains reported below all come from one sample, sequenced in a study of cytomegalovirus exposure and HLA in healthy donors. Sequencing was performed with immunoSEQ multiplex PCR; in TCRdb, only in-frame clones are kept and a portion is missing. The profile covers about 92,000 clones, with 90% to 95% appearing a single time and around 1.1% taken by the ten largest. Sequenced sample: PBMCs. All receptors come from a woman aged 30 to 39 in good health and CMV-seropositive.

The chain joins TRBV7-6 to TRBJ2-1; TRBD2 might be the D (7 bases). The V and J ends lost 5 bases and 3 bases respectively, with 20 bases between them. Germline V gene data show CDR1 as SGHVS and CDR2 as FNYEAQ. CDR3 size: 17 residues. The CDR3 is CASSSQPPGGIYNEQFF. As DNA, the CDR3 is TGTGCCAGCAGCAGCCAGCCGCCGGGGGGCATCTACAATGAGCAGTTCTTC.

This chain joins TRBV5-1 and TRBJ1-2, with D possibly TRBD1 on 5 matching bases. This CDR3 has 14 amino acids. The V and J ends lost 4 bases and 2 bases respectively, with 12 bases between them. Germline V gene data show CDR1 as SGHRS and CDR2 as YFSETQ. The CDR3 loop reads CASSQGLLNYGYTF. CDR3 bases: TGCGCCAGCAGCCAGGGATTACTCAACTATGGCTACACCTTC.

The V and J genes are TRBV7-9 and TRBJ2-3; perhaps TRBD1 as D (5 bases). The CDR3 extends over 12 amino acids. Germline CDR1 reads SEHNR; CDR2 reads FQNEAQ (reference sequence). V lost 3 bases and J 7 bases, leaving 8 bases between the germline ends. The CDR3 region has the DNA TGTGCCAGCAGCTTCCAGGGAAATACGCAGTATTTT. Amino acids: CASSFQGNTQYF. The full variable domain, with the rest looked up from reference TRBV7-9 and TRBJ2-3, is DTGVSQNPRHKITKRGQNVTFRCDPISEHNRLYWYRQTLGQGPEFLTYFQNEAQLEKSRLLSDRFSAERPKGSFSTLEIQRTEQGDSAMYLCASSFQGNTQYFGPGTRLTVL.

This chain connects TRBV19 to TRBJ1-2; D call uncertain. Germline lookup yields CDR1 LNHDA and CDR2 SQIVND (reference sequence). V was shortened by 9 bases and J by 4 bases, with 21 bases between the two germline ends. The CDR3 length is 15 residues. As DNA, the CDR3 is TGTGCCAGCCATAGTGGGCAGCTCTCCACCTATGGCTACACCTTC. Encoded protein: CASHSGQLSTYGYTF. The whole variable domain, remainder taken from reference TRBV19 and TRBJ1-2, is DGGITQSPKYLFRKEGQNVTLSCEQNLNHDAMYWYRQDPGQGLRLIYYSQIVNDFQKGDIAEGYSVSREKKESFPLTVTSAQKNPTAFYLCASHSGQLSTYGYTFGSGTRLTVV.

The chain couples TRBV29-1 to TRBJ2-7; D might be TRBD1 (5 bases). From germline, CDR1 is SQVTM and CDR2 ANQGSEA. The V end lost 6 bases, the J end lost 2 bases, and 14 bases lay between the germline ends. CDR3 length: 13 amino acids. In DNA, the CDR3 is TGCAGCGTCAAGCAGGGATCAGCCTACGAGCAGTACTTC. Encoded protein: CSVKQGSAYEQYF.

The J gene is TRBJ2-3, the V gene TRBV27; TRBD2 aligns across 7 bases. The CDR3 is 17 amino acids. The V gene's germline CDR1 is MNHEY and CDR2 SMNVEV (reference sequence). The J segment lost 4 bases and the V segment lost 2 bases, leaving 12 bases of the junction unmatched. This chain's CDR3 is CASSLLAAGLMPDTQYF. The CDR3 DNA reads TGTGCCAGCAGTTTACTAGCGGCAGGGTTAATGCCAGATACGCAGTATTTT.

This clone was picked up one time. The chain combines TRBV5-8 with TRBJ1-1; 9 positions agree with TRBD1. There are 14 residues in the CDR3. Germline V lookup: CDR1 SGHTS, CDR2 YDEGEE. Trimming cost V 3 bases and J 5 bases; bases outside gene matches: 5. CDR3 in DNA: TGTGCCAGCAGCTGGGGGACAGGGAGGACTGAAGCTTTCTTT. Amino acids: CASSWGTGRTEAFF. The complete variable domain, with remaining parts taken from reference TRBV5-8 and TRBJ1-1, reads EAGVTQSPTHLIKTRGQQATLRCSPISGHTSVYWYQQALGLGLQFLLWYDEGEERNRGNFPPRFSGRQFPNYSSELNVNALELEDSALYLCASSWGTGRTEAFFGQGTRLTVV.

The CDR3, as DNA: TGTGCCAGCAGTCCACTTGGGGGCGCCCGCTCCTACAATGAGCAGTTCTTC. This encodes CASSPLGGARSYNEQFF. This sequence joins TRBV27 and TRBJ2-1; a weak D match, TRBD1 (6 bases). V gave up 5 bases and J gave up 0 bases, with 17 bases separating them. The CDR3 is made up of 17 amino acids. Germline CDR1 reads MNHEY; CDR2 reads SMNVEV (reference sequence).

This clone occurred once. The chain recombines TRBV29-1 with TRBJ2-2; tentatively, D is TRBD2 (6 bases). Germline V gives CDR1 SQVTM, CDR2 ANQGSEA. V lost 7 bases to trimming and J lost 8 bases, with 32 bases between them. The CDR3 length is 18 residues. CDR3 sequence (DNA): TGCAGCGCTGGCGCGCAGTCGGGGGACCTAAGAACCACGGGGGAGCTGTTTTTT. Amino acid sequence: CSAGAQSGDLRTTGELFF.

The J gene is TRBJ1-2, the V gene TRBV4-1; 8 positions match TRBD1. After removal of 2 bases from V and 5 bases from J, the junction contained 4 bases not matched to a gene. From germline, CDR1 is MGHRA and CDR2 YSYEKL. This CDR3 has 14 residues. This CDR3 reads CASSQPDRGYGYTF. CDR3 DNA sequence: TGCGCCAGCAGCCAACCCGACAGGGGTTATGGCTACACCTTC.

The chain couples TRBV5-1 to TRBJ2-1, with D perhaps matching TRBD1 (6 bases). The ends were cut back, 2 bases at V and 3 bases at J, with 15 bases in the middle. CDR1 and CDR2 (germline): SGHRS, YFSETQ. CDR3 length: 16 residues. The CDR3 DNA is TGCGCCAGCAGCTTTTCAGGGGATCTTGACTACAATGAGCAGTTCTTC. Translation: CASSFSGDLDYNEQFF.

The chain has TRBV29-1 and TRBJ2-5, with D possibly being TRBD1 (6 bases). CDR3 size: 14 residues. CDR1 is SQVTM, CDR2 ANQGSEA, per germline. V dropped 4 bases and J dropped 4 bases, with 16 bases sitting between them. This chain's CDR3 is CSVVLLNRVETQYF. In DNA form, the CDR3 reads TGCAGCGTTGTCCTTCTAAACAGGGTAGAGACCCAGTACTTC.

The genes are TRBV7-2 and TRBJ2-7, with TRBD2 matching over 7 bases. This CDR3 contains 14 residues. V was clipped by 5 bases and J by 2 bases; unmatched bases: 6. Germline CDR1 and CDR2: SGHTA and FQGNSA. The CDR3 protein is CASSTGGETYEQYF. The CDR3, as DNA: TGTGCCAGCAGCACGGGGGGAGAGACCTACGAGCAGTACTTC.

V usage is TRBV10-1 and J usage is TRBJ2-7; 7 bases align to TRBD1. The V gene's germline CDR1 is WNHNN and CDR2 SYGVQD (reference sequence). This CDR3 is 14 amino acids long. The V and J ends lost 2 bases and 5 bases, in that order; junction bases with no gene match: 6. CDR3 amino acids: CASSETGAINEQYF. The CDR3 DNA sequence: TGCGCCAGCAGTGAGACAGGGGCTATCAACGAGCAGTACTTC.

The V call is TRBV30, the J call TRBJ2-7; 10 nucleotides agree with TRBD1. There are 13 residues in the CDR3. V trimming: 3 bases; J trimming: 3 bases; junction bases outside the gene matches: 2. Germline CDR1 is GTSNPN and CDR2 is SVGIG (reference sequence). CDR3: CAWRGQGLYEQYF. The CDR3 nucleotides read TGTGCCTGGAGGGGACAGGGGCTCTACGAGCAGTACTTC.

The chain employs TRBV5-1 and TRBJ1-1; D is unclear. CDR3 length equals 12 residues. Trimming pared 4 bases from V and 7 bases from J, leaving 11 bases between. Germline lookup yields CDR1 SGHRS and CDR2 YFSETQ. The CDR3 spells CASSPPGVEAFF. The CDR3 nucleotides read TGCGCCAGCAGCCCCCCCGGAGTTGAAGCTTTCTTT.

The chain carries TRBV18 and TRBJ2-7, with 7 bases identical to TRBD1. The CDR3 is 15 amino acids. J gave up 4 bases and V 0 bases, and 6 bases lay outside the gene matches. Per germline, CDR1 KGHSH and CDR2 LQKENI. Here the CDR3 reads CASSPPSTGKYEQYF. For the CDR3, the DNA is TGTGCCAGCTCACCACCATCGACAGGGAAGTACGAGCAGTACTTC. Combining the CDR3 with reference TRBV18 and TRBJ2-7 gives the whole variable domain NAGVMQNPRHLVRRRGQEARLRCSPMKGHSHVYWYRQLPEEGLKFMVYLQKENIIDESGMPKERFSAEFPKEGPSILRIQQVVRGDSAAYFCASSPPSTGKYEQYFGPGTRLTVT.

The V gene is TRBV6-6, the J gene TRBJ2-1; tentative D call: TRBD2 (6 bases). The CDR3 runs to 13 residues. V was cut by 7 bases and J by 5 bases, with 12 bases left in between. Germline CDR1 and CDR2: MNHNY and SVGAGI (reference sequence). The CDR3 here is CASMVAEHNEQFF. CDR3 DNA sequence: TGTGCCAGCATGGTAGCGGAGCACAATGAGCAGTTCTTC.

Here the CDR3 DNA reads TGCGCCAGCAGCCAAGGACCCTCTGGCGGCCCGAGGCGAGGCAATGAGCAGTTCTTC. This gives the protein CASSQGPSGGPRRGNEQFF. The rearrangement links TRBV4-1 to TRBJ2-1; no firm D call. Trimming left V 1 base short and J 6 bases short, with 25 bases between. The CDR3 length is 19 residues. CDR1 MGHRA and CDR2 YSYEKL come from the germline V gene.

The chain recombines TRBV7-9 with TRBJ2-7; D call uncertain. The V and J ends lost 5 bases and 0 bases respectively, with 11 bases between them. Looked up from germline, CDR1 is SEHNR and CDR2 is FQNEAQ (reference sequence). The CDR3 length is 14 residues. CDR3: CASSPAAVSYEQYF. CDR3 in DNA: TGTGCCAGCAGCCCCGCGGCGGTCTCCTACGAGCAGTACTTC.

V usage is TRBV30 and J usage is TRBJ2-1; 7 bases line up with TRBD1. This CDR3 is built from 20 residues. V was clipped by 0 bases and J by 4 bases; unmatched bases: 21. The germline V gene encodes CDR1 GTSNPN and CDR2 SVGIG (reference sequence). CDR3 nucleotide sequence: TGTGCCTGGAGTGTTCATTGGACAGGCCCCGATCCACGCCCGTACAATGAGCAGTTCTTC. Protein sequence: CAWSVHWTGPDPRPYNEQFF.

The chain carries TRBV30 and TRBJ1-2; D might be TRBD1 (5 bases). The CDR3 is 13 residues long. Germline V lookup: CDR1 GTSNPN, CDR2 SVGIG (reference sequence). Trimming took 7 bases from V and 1 from J, leaving 13 bases between them. The CDR3 DNA follows: TGTGCCTCCAATTCAGGGATTAACTATGGCTACACCTTC. Amino acid sequence: CASNSGINYGYTF.

The chain links TRBV19 to TRBJ2-7; 9 nucleotides agree with TRBD2. There are 14 residues in the CDR3. Germline lookup yields CDR1 LNHDA and CDR2 SQIVND (reference sequence). V lost 6 bases to trimming and J lost 2 bases; unmatched junction nucleotides: 5. CDR3 in amino acids: CASSPGLAAYEQYF. The DNA for the CDR3 is TGTGCCAGTAGCCCGGGACTAGCTGCCTACGAGCAGTACTTC.

The V call is TRBV7-2, the J call TRBJ2-7, with TRBD2 matching 9 bases. V dropped 5 bases and J dropped 5; count of bases not matched to a gene: 13. The germline V gene encodes CDR1 SGHTA and CDR2 FQGNSA. The CDR3 covers 16 residues. In nucleotides, the CDR3 is TGTGCCAGCAGCACACCGGGACTAGCCGGTCGACACGAGCAGTACTTC. This encodes CASSTPGLAGRHEQYF.

The rearrangement joins TRBV28 to TRBJ2-7; 7 bases agree with TRBD1. The germline V gene encodes CDR1 MDHEN and CDR2 SYDVKM. The CDR3 consists of 13 residues. V was clipped by 4 bases and J by 5 bases; unmatched bases: 5. DNA for the CDR3: TGTGCCAGCAGTTCGATCGACAGGGACGAGCAGTACTTC. This encodes CASSSIDRDEQYF.

V is TRBV7-2 and J is TRBJ1-1; TRBD1 is a possible D gene (6 bases). The germline CDR1 and CDR2 sequences are SGHTA and FQGNSA. Deletions cut 5 bases from V and 2 bases from J, with 15 bases between. There are 15 residues in the CDR3. The chain's CDR3 is CASSVQGLLNTEAFF. For the CDR3, the DNA is TGTGCCAGCAGCGTACAGGGTCTTCTAAACACTGAAGCTTTCTTT. The complete variable domain, with remaining parts taken from reference TRBV7-2 and TRBJ1-1, reads GAGVSQSPSNKVTEKGKDVELRCDPISGHTALYWYRQSLGQGLEFLIYFQGNSAPDKSGLPSDRFSAERTGGSVSTLTIQRTQQEDSAVYLCASSVQGLLNTEAFFGQGTRLTVV.

The rearrangement uses TRBV15 and TRBJ1-5; D unresolved. Trimming cost V 8 bases and J 3 bases, with 17 bases left between them. Germline CDR1 and CDR2: LNHNV and YYDKDF (reference sequence). This CDR3 is built from 15 residues. This CDR3 reads CATRDLELDNQPQHF. The CDR3 DNA reads TGTGCCACCCGAGATTTAGAGCTTGACAATCAGCCCCAGCATTTT.

This sequence joins TRBV5-4 and TRBJ1-2; 8 positions agree with TRBD1. With V trimmed by 1 base and J by 8 bases, 4 bases remained unmatched. Germline V gene lookup returns CDR1 SGHNT and CDR2 YYREEE (reference sequence). The CDR3 covers 13 residues. The CDR3 DNA is TGTGCCAGCAGCTTGCAGGGGGCTCCAGGCTACACCTTC. This codes for CASSLQGAPGYTF.

The rearrangement links TRBV28 to TRBJ1-2; tentatively, D is TRBD1 (6 bases). There are 14 residues in the CDR3. The V end lost 6 bases, the J end lost 7 bases, and 18 bases lay between the germline ends. CDR1 and CDR2 (germline): MDHEN, SYDVKM. The CDR3 nucleotides are TGTGCCAGCAGCAGGCTTGGGGGCGCCGGTGGCTACACCTTC. This encodes CASSRLGGAGGYTF.

The gene calls are TRBV10-3 and TRBJ2-2; D not resolved. The germline CDR1 and CDR2 sequences are ENHRY and SYGVKD. This CDR3 has 13 amino acids. V was cut by 4 bases and J by 3 bases, with 6 bases left in between. Here the CDR3 reads CAISAPDTGELFF. Written as DNA, the CDR3 is TGTGCCATCAGTGCCCCTGACACCGGGGAGCTGTTTTTT.

This clone has a handful of counts. This chain joins TRBV4-1 and TRBJ2-7; TRBD1 aligns across 7 bases. With V trimmed by 4 bases and J by 1 base, 4 bases remained unmatched. The CDR3 spans 14 residues. Germline assignment: CDR1 MGHRA and CDR2 YSYEKL. The CDR3 DNA is TGCGCCAGCAGCCTCGGGACAGAATCCTACGAGCAGTACTTC. It codes for CASSLGTESYEQYF.

The rearrangement uses TRBV5-5 and TRBJ2-7; TRBD1 matches 8 bases. The V gene's germline CDR1 is SGHKS and CDR2 YYEKEE (reference sequence). The CDR3 runs 12 residues. The J segment lost 6 bases and the V segment lost 4 bases, leaving 3 bases of the junction unmatched. The CDR3 DNA reads TGTGCCAGCAGCCCGACAGGGGTCGAGCAGTACTTC. As protein: CASSPTGVEQYF.